This TCR beta chain was profiled in a study of radiation and T cells in renal cell carcinoma. Study-wide results and caveats: In blood, top tumor clones expanded by 2 weeks, shrinking by 4.

Generated by immunoSEQ multiplex PCR, the TCRdb table keeps only in-frame clones and is missing some. The table records about 150,000 clones, roughly 87% of them present only once. The CDR3 is 15 residues long. Per the germline V gene, CDR1 is SGHAT and CDR2 is FQNNGV. Germline trimming cut 2 bases from V and 2 bases from J; bases unmatched to any gene: 5. Sample time point: blood 2 weeks post-SBRT. Treatment defined: 15 Gy SBRT to primary tumor, nephrectomy 4 weeks later. A word on this clone: The antigen is unknown.

V and J are TRBV11-2 and TRBJ2-7; 8 nucleotides match TRBD1. The clonotype comes from a woman aged 45 to 65 with renal cell carcinoma. The source material was blood, sampled from a patient whose treatment included radiotherapy and nephrectomy. In DNA, the CDR3 is TGTGCCAGCAGCTTAACGTCGGGACAGGCCTACGAGCAGTACTTC. It is translated as CASSLTSGQAYEQYF.